These T cell receptor beta chains were read from a single sample in a study of OX40 agonist ivuxolimab in advanced cancers. Data came from immunoSEQ multiplex PCR; TCRdb stores just in-frame clones and leaves some out. The table lists 95,000 to 150,000 clones, roughly 95% of them singletons. The sample was CD4+ or CD8+ T cells sorted from blood, taken in a trial of the OX40 agonist ivuxolimab. The receptor source for this set is an adult with an advanced solid tumor such as melanoma, head and neck, liver or kidney cancer. CDR3s include the opening cysteine and the closing phenylalanine or tryptophan. The D gene is left open where the match is weak.

j_gene	d_gene	v_gene	CDR3aa	CDR3nt
TRBJ1-1	-	TRBV15	CATSPLLVGGTEAFF	TGTGCCACCAGCCCCCTCCTGGTAGGGGGAACTGAAGCTTTCTTT
TRBJ1-4	-	TRBV4-2	CASSQAREATNEKLFF	TGTGCCAGCAGCCAAGCGAGGGAAGCAACTAATGAAAAACTGTTTTTT
TRBJ2-7	-	TRBV5-8	CASSMEQGVSSYEQYF	TGTGCCAGCAGCATGGAACAGGGAGTAAGCTCCTACGAGCAGTACTTC
TRBJ2-6	-	TRBV19	CASSIRGGANVLTF	TGTGCCAGTAGTATCCGAGGGGGGGCCAACGTCCTGACTTTC
TRBJ1-3	-	TRBV25-1	CASNPMGSGEDSGNTIYF	TGTGCCAGCAATCCCATGGGATCCGGCGAGGACTCTGGAAACACCATATATTTT
TRBJ1-5	-	TRBV11-2	CASSPEGGYNQPQHF	TGTGCCAGCAGCCCGGAGGGCGGGTACAATCAGCCCCAGCATTTT
TRBJ2-7	-	TRBV19	CASSMKPGSYEQYF	TGTGCCAGTAGTATGAAACCAGGGTCCTACGAGCAGTACTTC
TRBJ2-1	TRBD2	TRBV7-9	CASTLIAGGYNEQFF	TGTGCCAGCACCCTAATAGCGGGAGGCTACAATGAGCAGTTCTTC
TRBJ1-2	-	TRBV7-9	CASSLVGEYGYTF	TGTGCCAGCAGCTTAGTGGGGGAATACGGCTACACCTTC
TRBJ2-1	TRBD1	TRBV4-3	CASSQDWGQSYNEQFF	TGCGCCAGCAGCCAAGATTGGGGACAGTCCTACAATGAGCAGTTCTTC
TRBJ2-7	-	TRBV9	CASSRTWGSYEQYF	TGTGCCAGCAGCCGAACGTGGGGCTCTTACGAGCAGTACTTC